This T cell receptor beta chain was identified in a study of blood T cell repertoires in COVID-19 (dated by TCRdb to the early 2020s). The study in broad terms: The collaborator samples originated in the United States, Italy and Spain and spanned the acute and convalescent phases of COVID-19. The samples were drawn from two sources: the first 160 participants of the ongoing ImmuneRACE study, and 1,000 to 1,500 subjects contributed by 6 global collaborators. Deeply sampled blood TCRbeta repertoires from subjects exposed to, actively infected with, or recovered from COVID-19 were included in the dataset. Sample metadata almost always included a de-identified subject ID, COVID-19 status, age in years and sex. Where available, HLA class I and class II types were obtained from metadata supplied by the sample provider rather than from assay-based typing. The material from the prospective study consisted of cDNA or gDNA derived from T cells, B-cell-depleted T cells, or PBMCs. The repertoires were released in a freely available public database intended as a resource for research on the immune response to SARS-CoV-2. The study at large found these results: Clinical and demographic metadata were provided uncurated, with the amount varying by source and participant.

V gives up 0 bases and J gives up 4 bases, and the segment between their germline ends measures 9 bases. The germline V gene gives CDR1 as MNHEY and CDR2 as SVGAGI. There are 14 amino acids in the CDR3, from cysteine to phenylalanine inclusive. The only DNA kept is the CDR3, 42 bases in frame from the first base. Comment on this clone: Its antigen is unknown. Nothing much larger sits one base from this clone, and base qualities are not available.

Collaborating institutions collected whole blood in K2EDTA tubes following their own protocols. For TCRbeta analysis, collaborators shipped samples in one of three forms: frozen whole blood, isolated PBMCs, or DNA extracted from either of those sample types. The immunoSEQ Assay, a bias-controlled multiplex PCR, was used to amplify TCRbeta CDR3 regions from genomic DNA. The study's own analysis went as follows. The number of nucleated cells in each sample was estimated from the amplification of reference gene primers within the assay. To quantify the absolute abundance of each unique TCRbeta CDR3 rearrangement, sequence reads were collapsed and filtered. Productive Simpson clonality was computed per sample as the square root of Simpson's diversity index over productive rearrangements. Sourced from immuneACCESS, this table was stored by TCRdb with only in-frame sequences that have V and J called. A share of the clones is absent; for the studies checked, an unresolved V gene accounts for under half, and the remainder has no known explanation. That table gives V, J and clone size, and the DNA gave D and trimming. A total of 130,000 to 150,000 clones appear in this sample, roughly three quarters of them only once. The ten top clones hold less than 4.5% of the sample.

This TCR derives from a man between 60 and 75 years old with acute or convalescent COVID-19. Specimen: peripheral blood. Rearrangement joined TRBV6-5 to TRBJ1-1; the D gene is perhaps TRBD1, from 5 matching bases. For the CDR3, the sequence is CASSYSQGGTEAFF. The nucleotide sequence is given as TGTGCCAGCAGTTACTCGCAGGGAGGCACTGAAGCTTTCTTT.